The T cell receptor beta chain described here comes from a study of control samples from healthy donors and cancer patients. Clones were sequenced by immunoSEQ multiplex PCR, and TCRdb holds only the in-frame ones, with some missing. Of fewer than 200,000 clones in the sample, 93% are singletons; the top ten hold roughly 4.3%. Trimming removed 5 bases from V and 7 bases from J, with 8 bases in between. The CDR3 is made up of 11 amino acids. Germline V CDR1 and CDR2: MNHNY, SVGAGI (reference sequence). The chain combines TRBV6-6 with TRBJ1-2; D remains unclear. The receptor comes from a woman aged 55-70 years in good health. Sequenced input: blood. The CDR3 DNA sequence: TGTGCCAGCAGTGCACTGGGTGGCTACACCTTC. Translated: CASSALGGYTF.